One sample yielded the 16 T cell receptor beta chains listed below, sequenced in a study of a mutant IDH1 vaccine in newly diagnosed glioma (dated by TCRdb to about 2021). Libraries were built with the immunoSEQ multiplex PCR assay. Drawn from immuneACCESS, this table holds only the in-frame rearrangements with V and J called that TCRdb kept. Clones are partly lost; checked studies trace under half to an unresolved V gene and leave the rest unexplained. The sample table shows around 53,000 clones, and 70% to 85% are seen once. The top ten clones comprise roughly 6.8% of the sample. This specimen's time point label, per the study, means: week 35, safety follow-up. Each vaccine dose, consisting of 300 ug of a 20-mer mutant IDH1 peptide in Montanide, was administered subcutaneously with topical imiquimod. The antigens of these receptors remain unknown. Here the sequenced sample was PBMCs, taken from a glioma patient whose treatment included an IDH1 peptide vaccine. Receptors were obtained from a man aged 35 to 55 with glioma.

The gene calls are TRBV5-1 and TRBJ2-2; the match to TRBD2 covers 11 bases. The CDR3 runs to 17 residues. Germline assignment: CDR1 SGHRS and CDR2 YFSETQ. V shed 6 bases and J 0 bases; nucleotides not matched to a gene: 7. The CDR3 protein is CASKETSGASNTGELFF. The CDR3 DNA is TGCGCCAGCAAAGAGACTAGCGGGGCCTCGAACACCGGGGAGCTGTTTTTT.

The V and J genes are TRBV29-1 and TRBJ1-4; TRBD1 aligns across 9 bases. The germline V gene encodes CDR1 SQVTM and CDR2 ANQGSEA. This CDR3 spans 15 amino acids. V was pared by 5 bases and J by 6 bases, with 10 bases of the junction left unmatched. The CDR3 is CSVKATGGAYEKLFF. As DNA, the CDR3 is TGCAGCGTTAAAGCTACAGGGGGCGCCTATGAAAAACTGTTTTTT. Combining the CDR3 with reference TRBV29-1 and TRBJ1-4 gives the whole variable domain SAVISQKPSRDICQRGTSLTIQCQVDSQVTMMFWYRQQPGQSLTLIATANQGSEATYESGFVIDKFPISRPNLTFSTLTVSNMSPEDSSIYLCSVKATGGAYEKLFFGSGTQLSVL.

This chain uses TRBV6-4 with TRBJ1-2; tentative D call: TRBD1 (5 bases). Germline assignment: CDR1 MRHNA and CDR2 SNTAGT. V was shortened by 3 bases and J by 7 bases, with 12 bases between the two germline ends. This CDR3 is 13 amino acids long. The CDR3 DNA follows: TGTGCCAGCAGTGAGGGGGAAGGTTCTGGCTACACCTTC. It encodes CASSEGEGSGYTF.

This chain joins TRBV7-9 and TRBJ1-1; D unclear. Trimming stripped 4 bases from V and 0 bases from J, with 6 bases between. Germline lookup yields CDR1 SEHNR and CDR2 FQNEAQ (reference sequence). The CDR3 is made up of 13 amino acids. Here the CDR3 DNA reads TGTGCCAGCAGCTGGGCCATGAACACTGAAGCTTTCTTT. The encoded protein is CASSWAMNTEAFF. The whole variable domain, filled in from reference TRBV7-9 and TRBJ1-1, reads DTGVSQNPRHKITKRGQNVTFRCDPISEHNRLYWYRQTLGQGPEFLTYFQNEAQLEKSRLLSDRFSAERPKGSFSTLEIQRTEQGDSAMYLCASSWAMNTEAFFGQGTRLTVV.

The chain recombines TRBV18 with TRBJ2-2, with no clear D. Germline V lookup: CDR1 KGHSH, CDR2 LQKENI. CDR3 size: 14 residues. V was cut by 3 bases and J by 4 bases, with 9 bases left in between. DNA of the CDR3: TGTGCCAGCTCACCCTTACAGAGCACCGGGGAGCTGTTTTTT. Translated, it gives CASSPLQSTGELFF.

A few counts support this clone. The chain recombines TRBV11-3 with TRBJ1-1; tentatively, D is TRBD1 (5 bases). V lost 4 bases to trimming and J lost 5 bases, with 8 bases between them. This CDR3 is 12 amino acids long. The germline gives CDR1 SGHNT, CDR2 YENEEA. The CDR3 spells CASSSQGTEAFF. DNA for the CDR3: TGTGCCAGCAGCTCCCAGGGTACTGAAGCTTTCTTT.

The chain combines TRBV5-1 with TRBJ1-4; the D is unclear. In germline, CDR1 is SGHRS, CDR2 YFSETQ. V was pared by 4 bases and J by 4 bases, with 11 bases between. The CDR3 spans 14 residues. DNA of the CDR3: TGCGCCAGCAGCCGGGGAGTCCTTAATGAAAAACTGTTTTTT. This sequence encodes CASSRGVLNEKLFF.

The chain employs TRBV5-1 and TRBJ1-4; no clear D. Germline lookup yields CDR1 SGHRS and CDR2 YFSETQ. The CDR3 has 14 amino acids. Trimming left V 0 bases short and J 5 bases short, with 8 bases between. CDR3: CASSLERVNEKLFF. The CDR3 DNA follows: TGCGCCAGCAGCTTGGAACGCGTAAATGAAAAACTGTTTTTT.

This clone came up once. This chain joins TRBV29-1 and TRBJ2-2; no reliable D call. This CDR3 has 14 amino acids. Germline-derived CDR1 and CDR2 are SQVTM and ANQGSEA. V was trimmed by 5 bases and J by 1 base, leaving 11 bases between them. This CDR3 is CSVPSGRNTGELFF. CDR3 in DNA: TGCAGCGTTCCCTCAGGCAGGAACACCGGGGAGCTGTTTTTT.

This chain joins TRBV10-3 and TRBJ2-1; TRBD2 aligns across 9 bases. J was trimmed by 8 bases and V by 2 bases; bases with no gene match: 4. The CDR3 totals 14 residues. Per the germline V gene, CDR1 is ENHRY and CDR2 is SYGVKD. CDR3 nucleotides: TGTGCCATCAGTGAGGGCGGGGGGGCCCATGAGCAGTTCTTC. It encodes CAISEGGGAHEQFF.

The CDR3 DNA reads TGTGCCAGCAGTTACACGAGGCCTTCCTATGGCTACACCTTC. Protein product: CASSYTRPSYGYTF. V usage is TRBV6-5 and J usage is TRBJ1-2, with D hard to call. The CDR3 contains 14 residues. V shed 2 bases and J shed 4 bases, with 11 bases lying between them. Germline assignment: CDR1 MNHEY and CDR2 SVGAGI.

V gene TRBV15 combines with J gene TRBJ1-1; D remains unclear. The CDR3 runs to 14 residues. The V end lost 4 bases, the J end lost 3 bases, and 12 bases lay between the germline ends. Germline V gene sequence: CDR1 LNHNV, CDR2 YYDKDF (reference sequence). CDR3 coding DNA: TGTGCCACCAGCAATTGGGGTTCCCACACTGAAGCTTTCTTT. Its protein product is CATSNWGSHTEAFF.

The chain combines TRBV9 with TRBJ1-2, with D uncertain. V lost 3 bases to trimming and J lost 8 bases, with 8 bases between them. CDR1 and CDR2 (germline): SGDLS, YYNGEE. This CDR3 has 11 amino acids. The CDR3 DNA sequence: TGTGCCAGCAGCGCTACCGGCGGCTACACCTTC. Its protein is CASSATGGYTF.

This CDR3 reads CASSAVASGTDTQYF. CDR3 DNA: TGTGCCAGCAGCGCCGTGGCTAGCGGCACAGATACGCAGTATTTT. The rearrangement joins TRBV9 to TRBJ2-3, with D tentatively TRBD2 (6 bases). V dropped 3 bases and J dropped 1 base, with 12 bases sitting between them. This CDR3 region has 15 residues. The V gene's germline CDR1 is SGDLS and CDR2 YYNGEE.

CDR3 in amino acids: CASSPHGLAGGFDTQYF. CDR3 coding DNA: TGTGCCAGCAGCCCTCACGGACTAGCGGGGGGTTTTGATACGCAGTATTTT. This chain links TRBV9 with TRBJ2-3; 14 bases are shared with TRBD2. J lost 6 bases, V lost 4 bases, and 10 bases had no gene match. The CDR3 spans 17 residues. Germline CDR1 SGDLS, CDR2 YYNGEE.

The genes are TRBV6-5 and TRBJ2-2; TRBD1 is a possible D gene (5 bases). With 8 bases removed from V and 7 bases from J, the gap between germline ends came to 11 bases. Looked up from germline, CDR1 is MNHEY and CDR2 is SVGAGI. The CDR3 runs 12 residues. The CDR3 DNA reads TGTGCCAGCGGAACCCAGGGCGGGGAGCTGTTTTTT. Residues: CASGTQGGELFF.